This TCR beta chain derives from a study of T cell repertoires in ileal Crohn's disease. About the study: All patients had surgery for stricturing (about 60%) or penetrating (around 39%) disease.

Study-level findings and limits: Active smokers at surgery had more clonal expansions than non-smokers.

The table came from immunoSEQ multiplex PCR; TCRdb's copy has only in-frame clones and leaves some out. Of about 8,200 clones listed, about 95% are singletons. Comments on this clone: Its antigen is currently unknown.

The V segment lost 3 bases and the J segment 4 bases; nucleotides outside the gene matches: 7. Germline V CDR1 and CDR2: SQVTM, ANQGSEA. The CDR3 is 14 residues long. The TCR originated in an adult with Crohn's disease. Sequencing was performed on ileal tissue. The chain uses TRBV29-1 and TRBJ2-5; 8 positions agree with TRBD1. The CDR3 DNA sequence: TGCAGCGTTGAGTGGGGCAGGGGGCGAGAGACCCAGTACTTC. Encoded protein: CSVEWGRGRETQYF.